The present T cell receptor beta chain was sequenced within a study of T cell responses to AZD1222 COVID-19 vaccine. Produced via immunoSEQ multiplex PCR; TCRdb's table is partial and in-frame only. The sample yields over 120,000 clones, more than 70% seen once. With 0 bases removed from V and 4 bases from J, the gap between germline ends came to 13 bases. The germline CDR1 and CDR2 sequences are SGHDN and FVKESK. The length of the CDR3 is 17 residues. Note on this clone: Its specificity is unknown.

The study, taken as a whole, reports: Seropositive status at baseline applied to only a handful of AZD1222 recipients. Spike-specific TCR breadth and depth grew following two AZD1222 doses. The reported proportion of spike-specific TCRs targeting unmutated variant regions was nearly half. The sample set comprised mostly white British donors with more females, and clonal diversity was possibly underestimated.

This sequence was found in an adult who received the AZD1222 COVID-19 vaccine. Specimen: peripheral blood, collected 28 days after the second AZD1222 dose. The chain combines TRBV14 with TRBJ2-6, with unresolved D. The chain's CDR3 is CASSQESPVLGANVLTF. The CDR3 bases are TGTGCCAGCAGCCAAGAGTCCCCGGTCCTGGGGGCCAACGTCCTGACTTTC. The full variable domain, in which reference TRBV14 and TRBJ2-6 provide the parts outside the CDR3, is EAGVTQFPSHSVIEKGQTVTLRCDPISGHDNLYWYRRVMGKEIKFLLHFVKESKQDESGMPNNRFLAERTGGTYSTLKVQPAELEDSGVYFCASSQESPVLGANVLTFGAGSRLTVL.